What follows are 2 T cell receptor beta chains derived from one specimen sequenced in a study of shared clonotypes between healthy human individuals. Profiled with immunoSEQ multiplex PCR; TCRdb holds only in-frame clones, not every one. The repertoire holds around 2,000,000 clones, about 95% seen once, with under 1.5% in the top ten. CD45RO-negative CD8 cells positively selected for CCR7 made up the naive population, which excluded terminally differentiated effector memory CD45RA+ cells. The source material was naive CD8+ T cells sorted from blood. These receptors came from a man aged 18 to 30 in good health.

Remarks on this clone: Other DNA sequences in this sample translate to the same CDR3. The chain uses TRBV9 and TRBJ2-7; D is ambiguous. This CDR3 region has 14 residues. V was cut by 0 bases and J by 0 bases, with 7 bases left in between. CDR1 is SGDLS and CDR2 is YYNGEE in the germline V gene. CDR3 in amino acids: CASSVGLDSYEQYF. DNA of the CDR3: TGTGCCAGCAGCGTAGGGCTAGACTCCTACGAGCAGTACTTC.

The CDR3 sequence is CASSHQGGGDGYTF. CDR3 coding DNA: TGTGCCAGTAGCCATCAGGGGGGTGGAGACGGCTACACCTTC. V is TRBV19 and J is TRBJ1-2; TRBD1 matches at 7 bases. Germline V CDR1 and CDR2: LNHDA, SQIVND (reference sequence). J lost 8 bases, V lost 6 bases, and 12 bases had no gene match. The CDR3 is 14 amino acids.